These 28 T cell receptor beta chains were all obtained from the same sample, sequenced in a study of sequential checkpoint blockade in melanoma. Regarding treatment: randomized to nivolumab then ipilimumab (arm A) or the reverse (arm B). Some clones are missing from TCRdb's copy, which holds only in-frame ones; the method was immunoSEQ multiplex PCR. The sample shows 15,000 to 20,000 clones, roughly 61% of them seen only once. Sequenced material: CD8+ T cells sorted from blood (inferred from file names), taken from a patient given nivolumab and ipilimumab in sequence. The receptors derive from a human donor with melanoma.

In its sample, this clone was seen a few times. CDR3 protein: CASSYTTGGDNSPLHF. The CDR3 nucleotides are TGTGCCAGCAGTTACACCACAGGGGGTGATAATTCACCCCTCCACTTT. This rearrangement joins TRBV6-5 to TRBJ1-6; TRBD1 agrees at 8 bases. The CDR3 length is 16 residues. V lost 2 bases to trimming and J lost 5 bases; unmatched junction nucleotides: 5. Per the germline V gene, CDR1 is MNHEY and CDR2 is SVGAGI.

V gene TRBV4-1 combines with J gene TRBJ2-7; D not certain. Deletions cut 0 bases from V and 0 bases from J, with 12 bases between. In germline, CDR1 is MGHRA, CDR2 YSYEKL. There are 16 residues in the CDR3. The CDR3 protein is CASSQDRTESSYEQYF. As DNA, the CDR3 is TGCGCCAGCAGCCAAGATCGCACAGAGAGCTCCTACGAGCAGTACTTC.

This chain links TRBV7-9 with TRBJ1-1; the match to TRBD1 covers 7 bases. CDR1 SEHNR and CDR2 FQNEAQ come from the germline V gene (reference sequence). The CDR3 runs to 15 residues. The junction had 8 bases not matched to a gene; V was cut back by 3 bases and J by 4 bases. The CDR3 sequence: CASSFQSGGITEAFF. The CDR3 DNA reads TGTGCCAGCAGCTTCCAATCAGGGGGAATCACTGAAGCTTTCTTT.

This rearrangement joins TRBV7-9 to TRBJ2-1; tentative D call: TRBD2 (6 bases). Deletions cut 1 base from V and 5 bases from J, with 18 bases between. The length of the CDR3 is 17 residues. Germline V gene sequence: CDR1 SEHNR, CDR2 FQNEAQ (reference sequence). CDR3: CASSLVLSGVFHNEQFF. CDR3 bases: TGTGCCAGCAGCTTAGTCCTGTCGGGAGTTTTCCACAATGAGCAGTTCTTC. Combining the CDR3 with reference TRBV7-9 and TRBJ2-1 gives the whole variable domain DTGVSQNPRHKITKRGQNVTFRCDPISEHNRLYWYRQTLGQGPEFLTYFQNEAQLEKSRLLSDRFSAERPKGSFSTLEIQRTEQGDSAMYLCASSLVLSGVFHNEQFFGPGTRLTVL.

Only one count was recorded for this clone. This sequence joins TRBV4-1 and TRBJ1-3; TRBD1 aligns across 8 bases. Trimming removed 7 bases from V and 2 bases from J; junction bases left unmatched: 10. Germline assignment: CDR1 MGHRA and CDR2 YSYEKL. The CDR3 consists of 16 residues. DNA for the CDR3: TGCGCCAGCACTGGAACCTACAGGGGGACTGGAAACACCATATATTTT. Translating it yields CASTGTYRGTGNTIYF.

This chain joins TRBV28 and TRBJ1-5; D is unresolved. V was shortened by 1 base and J by 4 bases, with 5 bases between the two germline ends. The germline CDR1 and CDR2 sequences are MDHEN and SYDVKM. This CDR3 region has 13 residues. CDR3 sequence (DNA): TGTGCCAGCAGTTTATCGGGTAATCAGCCCCAGCATTTT. This translates into CASSLSGNQPQHF.

Judged by abundance, this clone is medium-sized. The chain uses TRBV6-1 and TRBJ2-1, with a possible D match to TRBD2 (6 bases). V lost 10 bases and J lost 4, with 20 bases in between. The germline V gene encodes CDR1 MNHNS and CDR2 SASEGT. The CDR3 spans 15 residues. The CDR3 DNA follows: TGTGCCAACTCCTGGGGGGAAGGCTCTTACAATGAGCAGTTCTTC. It codes for CANSWGEGSYNEQFF.

V usage is TRBV28 and J usage is TRBJ2-5; D is unclear. The CDR3 runs 13 residues. Germline V gene lookup returns CDR1 MDHEN and CDR2 SYDVKM. Between the trimmed V and J ends, which lost 2 bases and 4 bases, there was a span of 8 bases. CDR3 DNA: TGTGCCAGCAGTTTAATGCTAGGAGAGACCCAGTACTTC. Protein product: CASSLMLGETQYF.

V gene TRBV28 combines with J gene TRBJ1-1; no clear D. The V end was cut by 10 bases, the J end by 3 bases, with 18 bases between. Germline V lookup: CDR1 MDHEN, CDR2 SYDVKM. CDR3 length: 14 amino acids. As DNA, the CDR3 is TGTGCCACCAGAGTCATGGGCTCGGACACTGAAGCTTTCTTT. Translating it yields CATRVMGSDTEAFF. Filled out from reference TRBV28 and TRBJ1-1, the complete variable domain reads DVKVTQSSRYLVKRTGEKVFLECVQDMDHENMFWYRQDPGLGLRLIYFSYDVKMKEKGDIPEGYSVSREKKERFSLILESASTNQTSMYLCATRVMGSDTEAFFGQGTRLTVV.

CDR3 sequence: CATSTANTEAFF. As DNA, the CDR3 is TGTGCCACCTCGACAGCAAACACTGAAGCTTTCTTT. The chain couples TRBV27 to TRBJ1-1, with a weak D call TRBD1 (5 bases). The CDR3 loop spans 12 amino acids. CDR1 and CDR2 (germline): MNHEY, SMNVEV (reference sequence). Trimming stripped 10 bases from V and 2 bases from J, with 11 bases between.

The genes are TRBV7-9 and TRBJ1-2, with a weak D call TRBD1 (5 bases). V was clipped by 2 bases and J by 4 bases, with 14 bases between them. This CDR3 contains 15 residues. CDR1 SEHNR and CDR2 FQNEAQ come from the germline V gene (reference sequence). The chain's CDR3 is CASSLTTQGTYGYTF. In DNA form, the CDR3 reads TGTGCCAGCAGCTTAACAACTCAGGGTACCTATGGCTACACCTTC. Looking up the rest from reference TRBV7-9 and TRBJ1-2 gives the full variable domain: DTGVSQNPRHKITKRGQNVTFRCDPISEHNRLYWYRQTLGQGPEFLTYFQNEAQLEKSRLLSDRFSAERPKGSFSTLEIQRTEQGDSAMYLCASSLTTQGTYGYTFGSGTRLTVV.

The rearrangement links TRBV5-1 to TRBJ2-5; 13 nucleotides match TRBD2. The CDR3 loop spans 16 amino acids. The germline V gene encodes CDR1 SGHRS and CDR2 YFSETQ. The V gene end was trimmed by 5 bases and the J gene end by 5 bases; junction bases not matched to a gene: 9. The chain's CDR3 is CASSYGLAGAWETQYF. CDR3 in DNA: TGCGCCAGCAGTTACGGACTAGCGGGGGCGTGGGAGACCCAGTACTTC.

This CDR3 is CASSTGTNINSPLHF. The CDR3 region has the DNA TGTGCCAGCAGCACGGGGACAAATATTAATTCACCCCTCCACTTT. The chain couples TRBV7-3 to TRBJ1-6; TRBD1 might be the D (6 bases). The CDR3 is made up of 15 amino acids. CDR1 and CDR2 from the germline V gene are SGHTA and FQGTGA. The V end lost 5 bases, the J end lost 6 bases, and 14 bases lay between the germline ends.

This clone came up a few times. The chain employs TRBV28 and TRBJ2-7, with TRBD1 matching 10 bases. After removal of 3 bases from V and 5 bases from J, the junction contained 7 bases not matched to a gene. CDR3 length: 15 amino acids. In germline, CDR1 is MDHEN, CDR2 SYDVKM. CDR3 region: CASSFWTGGKDEQYF. In DNA form, the CDR3 reads TGTGCCAGCAGTTTTTGGACAGGGGGGAAAGACGAGCAGTACTTC. The variable domain in full, with the rest retrieved from reference TRBV28 and TRBJ2-7, is DVKVTQSSRYLVKRTGEKVFLECVQDMDHENMFWYRQDPGLGLRLIYFSYDVKMKEKGDIPEGYSVSREKKERFSLILESASTNQTSMYLCASSFWTGGKDEQYFGPGTRLTVT.

J is TRBJ1-2 and V is TRBV4-2; weak D call: TRBD1 (5 bases). The V gene's germline CDR1 is LGHNA and CDR2 YNFKEQ. This CDR3 has 15 amino acids. Trimming removed 9 bases from V and 2 bases from J, with 19 bases in between. The CDR3 sequence is CARRYDSQTNYGYTF. The CDR3 DNA follows: TGTGCCAGAAGGTACGACAGCCAGACCAACTATGGCTACACCTTC.

The chain carries TRBV2 and TRBJ1-6; TRBD1 aligns across 7 bases. This CDR3 is built from 16 residues. The V gene end was trimmed by 6 bases and the J gene end by 3 bases; junction bases not matched to a gene: 8. Germline assignment: CDR1 SNHLY and CDR2 FYNNEI. The CDR3 DNA reads TGTGCCAGCAGCGAAATGGACAGGAACTATAATTCACCCCTCCACTTT. The encoded protein is CASSEMDRNYNSPLHF.

The chain joins TRBV4-2 to TRBJ2-3, with 12 positions matching TRBD2. The CDR3 totals 20 residues. V was clipped by 0 bases and J by 1 base; unmatched bases: 11. Germline values: CDR1 LGHNA, CDR2 YNFKEQ. This chain's CDR3 is CASSQDETLAGGLRTDTQYF. CDR3 in DNA: TGTGCCAGCAGCCAAGATGAGACGCTAGCGGGAGGGCTTCGCACAGATACGCAGTATTTT.

The chain is built from TRBV6-1 and TRBJ2-7; TRBD2 agrees at 14 bases. This CDR3 has 17 residues. J lost 0 bases, V lost 4 bases, and 5 bases had no gene match. Germline-derived CDR1 and CDR2 are MNHNS and SASEGT. This CDR3 reads CASSAGLAGASSYEQYF. CDR3 nucleotide sequence: TGTGCCAGCAGTGCGGGACTAGCGGGGGCGAGCTCCTACGAGCAGTACTTC.

V gene TRBV11-2 combines with J gene TRBJ2-5; the match to TRBD2 covers 8 bases. The end of the DNA fits TRBJ2-7 better, so the J call may be wrong. The CDR3 extends over 16 amino acids. Germline assignment: CDR1 SGHAT and CDR2 FQNNGV. CDR3 in amino acids: CASSLDGERETYEQYF. CDR3 DNA sequence: TGTGCCAGCAGCCTCGATGGGGAGCGGGAGACCTACGAGCAGTACTTC.

The chain recombines TRBV11-2 with TRBJ1-1; 7 nucleotides align to TRBD1. J lost 7 bases, V lost 1 base, and 9 bases had no gene match. The CDR3 length is 15 residues. Germline V gene data show CDR1 as SGHAT and CDR2 as FQNNGV. CDR3 loop: CASSLAEQGWGEAFF. CDR3 sequence (DNA): TGTGCCAGCAGCTTAGCGGAACAGGGGTGGGGTGAAGCTTTCTTT. The full variable domain, in which reference TRBV11-2 and TRBJ1-1 provide the parts outside the CDR3, is EAGVAQSPRYKIIEKRQSVAFWCNPISGHATLYWYQQILGQGPKLLIQFQNNGVVDDSQLPKDRFSAERLKGVDSTLKIQPAKLEDSAVYLCASSLAEQGWGEAFFGQGTRLTVV.

This clone was counted a single time. The V gene is TRBV7-2, the J gene TRBJ1-6, with D tentatively TRBD1 (5 bases). Germline V gene sequence: CDR1 SGHTA, CDR2 FQGNSA. V shed 1 base and J shed 0 bases, with 10 bases lying between them. The CDR3 has 17 residues. Written as DNA, the CDR3 is TGTGCCAGCAGCTTAGATGGGGCGAGCTCCTATAATTCACCCCTCCACTTT. It translates to CASSLDGASSYNSPLHF.

The gene calls are TRBV30 and TRBJ1-5, with unresolved D. Trimming took off 7 bases at V and 4 bases at J, with 2 bases between the two ends. From germline, CDR1 is GTSNPN and CDR2 SVGIG (reference sequence). The CDR3 contains 9 residues. In DNA form, the CDR3 reads TGTGCCTCTAATCAGCCCCAGCATTTT. It translates to CASNQPQHF.

V is TRBV7-6 and J is TRBJ1-3; no firm D call. CDR1 and CDR2 (germline): SGHVS, FNYEAQ. The CDR3 totals 14 residues. With 2 bases removed from V and 8 bases from J, the gap between germline ends came to 13 bases. The CDR3 region has the DNA TGTGCCAGCAGCTTATCAGGTGGCGGGGACACCATATATTTT. It codes for CASSLSGGGDTIYF.

The chain carries TRBV28 and TRBJ1-2, with no clear D. The CDR3 length is 12 residues. Looked up from germline, CDR1 is MDHEN and CDR2 is SYDVKM. Trimming took 4 bases from V and 7 from J, leaving 10 bases between them. CDR3 sequence reads: CASSWNSGGYTF. CDR3 in DNA: TGTGCCAGCAGTTGGAACAGCGGTGGCTACACCTTC.

This clone was detected only once. The chain has TRBV6-5 and TRBJ2-5; D possibly corresponds to TRBD2 (7 bases). Trimming took 8 bases from V and 5 from J, leaving 21 bases between them. The CDR3 totals 15 residues. CDR1 and CDR2 from the germline V gene are MNHEY and SVGAGI. CDR3 in amino acids: CASGAAAGAGETQYF. The CDR3 bases are TGTGCCAGCGGGGCTGCGGCGGGGGCGGGGGAGACCCAGTACTTC.

V and J are TRBV7-9 and TRBJ1-1; possibly TRBD1 for D (6 bases). Trimming stripped 1 base from V and 1 base from J, with 13 bases between. Germline CDR1 SEHNR, CDR2 FQNEAQ (reference sequence). The CDR3 totals 16 residues. CDR3 loop: CASSLVPGAPNTEAFF. The CDR3 nucleotides read TGTGCCAGCAGCTTAGTACCAGGGGCCCCGAACACTGAAGCTTTCTTT.

The J gene is TRBJ1-1, the V gene TRBV6-1, with 8 bases lining up with TRBD1. The CDR3 has 13 residues. Per the germline V gene, CDR1 is MNHNS and CDR2 is SASEGT. V lost 6 bases to trimming and J lost 0 bases; unmatched junction nucleotides: 0. The CDR3 reads CASRTGVNTEAFF. The CDR3 DNA is TGTGCCAGCAGGACAGGGGTGAACACTGAAGCTTTCTTT.

About this clone: A single base separates this from a much larger clone, so it may be a read error. The sample carries other DNA sequences with the same CDR3. This chain joins TRBV4-3 and TRBJ1-6; weak D call: TRBD1 (6 bases). CDR3 length: 15 amino acids. CDR1 is LGHNA, CDR2 YSLEER, per germline. The CDR3 is CASSHQTGLNSPLHF. CDR3 DNA: TGCGCCAGCAGCCATCAAACAGGGTTGAATTCACCCCTCCACTTC.